This TCR beta chain was recorded in a study of cytomegalovirus exposure and HLA in healthy donors. The study, taken as a whole, reports: CMV serostatus was the only recorded immune exposure for donors.

Concerning this clone: The antigen is unknown.

The CDR3 consists of 16 residues. Trimming took off 4 bases at V and 5 bases at J, with 18 bases between the two ends. Germline V lookup: CDR1 LNHDA, CDR2 SQIVND (reference sequence). Amplification used 60 Vbeta primers and 13 Jbeta primers. The table came from immunoSEQ multiplex PCR; TCRdb's copy has only in-frame clones and leaves some out. The sample shows about 140,000 clones, around 80% of them seen only once. The TCR comes from a middle-aged man in good health and CMV-seropositive. The sequencing sample was made of PBMCs. The V call is TRBV19, the J call TRBJ1-5; no reliable D call. The CDR3 protein is CASSTREGGGYQPQHF. CDR3 nucleotide sequence: TGTGCCAGTAGTACTCGGGAGGGAGGCGGATATCAGCCCCAGCATTTT.